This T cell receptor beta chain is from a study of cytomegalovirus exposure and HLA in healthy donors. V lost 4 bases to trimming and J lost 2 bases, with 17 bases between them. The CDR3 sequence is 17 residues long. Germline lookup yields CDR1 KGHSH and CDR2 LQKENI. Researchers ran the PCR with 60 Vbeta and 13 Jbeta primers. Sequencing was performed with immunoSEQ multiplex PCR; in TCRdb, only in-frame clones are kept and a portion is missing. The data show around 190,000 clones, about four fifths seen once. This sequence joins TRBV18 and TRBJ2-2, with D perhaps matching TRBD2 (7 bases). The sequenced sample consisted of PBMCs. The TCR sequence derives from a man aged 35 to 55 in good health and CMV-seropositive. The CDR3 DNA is TGTGCCAGCTCACGCTCTCTGGGGGGGCGAAACACCGGGGAGCTGTTTTTT. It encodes CASSRSLGGRNTGELFF.